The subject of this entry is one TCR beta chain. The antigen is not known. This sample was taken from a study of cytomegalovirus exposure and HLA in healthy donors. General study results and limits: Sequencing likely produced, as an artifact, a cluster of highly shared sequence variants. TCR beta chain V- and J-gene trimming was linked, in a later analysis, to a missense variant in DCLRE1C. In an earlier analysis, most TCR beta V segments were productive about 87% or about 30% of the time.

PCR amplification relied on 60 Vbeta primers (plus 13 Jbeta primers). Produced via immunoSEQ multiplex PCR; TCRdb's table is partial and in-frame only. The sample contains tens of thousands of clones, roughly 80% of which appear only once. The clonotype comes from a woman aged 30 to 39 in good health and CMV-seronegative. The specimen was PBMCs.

CDR3 bases: TGTGCCAGCAGCTTAGGGCCTCGGGGCGGGGGCCACTACAATGAGCAGTTCTTC. Its translation is CASSLGPRGGGHYNEQFF. V gene TRBV7-9 combines with J gene TRBJ2-1, with D possibly matching TRBD2 (7 bases). Germline V gene lookup returns CDR1 SEHNR and CDR2 FQNEAQ (reference sequence). CDR3 length: 18 residues. V lost 1 base to trimming and J lost 3 bases, with 19 bases between them.